These T cell receptor beta chains were read from a single sample in a study of blood T cell repertoires in COVID-19. TCRdb's copy holds only in-frame clones and misses some; the assay was immunoSEQ multiplex PCR. The sample lists approximately 270,000 clones; roughly 85% were seen once. The sample consisted of peripheral blood. These receptors originate from a man aged 18 to 30 with active or convalescent COVID-19. Both conserved end residues are part of each CDR3.

j_gene | v_gene | CDR3aa
TRBJ1-4 | TRBV27 | CASSFSGGRANEKLFF
TRBJ1-3 | TRBV4-2 | CASSQQSTDSGNTIYF
TRBJ2-5 | TRBV25-1 | CASRDQGANQETQYF
TRBJ1-4 | TRBV5-6 | CASTSRGNEKLFF
TRBJ2-3 | TRBV27 | CASSRLAGGYGTDTQYF
TRBJ1-2 | TRBV24-1 | CATSDPGQARGYTF
TRBJ1-2 | TRBV24-1 | CATSDRSARNGYTF
TRBJ2-1 | TRBV15 | CATSRDLAGGFNEQFF
TRBJ2-7 | TRBV6-2/TRBV6-3 | CASSLSPAGGTLIYEQYF
TRBJ2-2 | TRBV7-9 | CASSLVSGGSTGELFF
TRBJ1-2 | TRBV2 | CASSDGGEGYTF
TRBJ1-1 | TRBV5-1 | CASSHGDRGENTEAFF
TRBJ1-1 | TRBV14 | CASSHNTGAEAFF
TRBJ2-1 | TRBV3-1/TRBV3-2 | CASSPGTGTRREQFF
TRBJ2-1 | TRBV25-1 | CASSEFGGGPSSYNEQFF
TRBJ2-3 | TRBV9 | CASSVESYTDTQYF
TRBJ2-7 | TRBV5-1 | CASSNSGTGANEQYF
TRBJ2-7 | TRBV30 | CAWTTGNEQYF
TRBJ2-1 | TRBV15 | CATSRLDRSNEQFF
TRBJ1-4 | TRBV5-1 | CASSFQGNEKLFF
TRBJ2-1 | TRBV11-2 | CASSQFGTSGINNEQFF
TRBJ2-5 | TRBV11-2 | CASSSAGQETQYF
TRBJ2-1 | TRBV5-8 | CASSKGLAGRNEQFF
TRBJ1-5 | TRBV18 | CASSPPRRQGAGSNQPQHF
TRBJ2-3 | TRBV7-2 | CASSLVRGLADRYTDTQYF
TRBJ1-2 | TRBV30 | CAWSGGPPNYGYTF
TRBJ2-1 | TRBV5-6 | CASSWGTSGSRGEQFF
TRBJ2-7 | TRBV7-8 | CASSIGTVLYEQYF
TRBJ1-3 | TRBV4-3 | CASSQDSSSGNTIYF
TRBJ2-7 | TRBV29-1 | CSVEDVSRTGGSDEQYF
TRBJ2-7 | TRBV5-4 | CASSLGLANYEQYF
TRBJ1-2 | TRBV30 | CAWTTTHGYTF
TRBJ2-7 | TRBV5-4 | CASSLRRETSYEQYF
TRBJ2-2 | TRBV18 | CASSRAGQGNTGELFF
TRBJ2-3 | TRBV2 | CASSEALAGLPSTDTQYF
TRBJ2-2 | TRBV6-6 | CASSDPPQTNTGELFF
TRBJ2-5 | TRBV15 | CATSRDLTGSHRETQYF
TRBJ2-1 | TRBV12-3/TRBV12-4 | CASSFLRDGEQFF
TRBJ2-3 | TRBV6-5 | CASSYDSSGATDTQYF
TRBJ1-1 | TRBV7-2 | CASSPEPVRNTEAFF
TRBJ2-1 | TRBV29-1 | CSVTARGVFNEQFF
TRBJ2-7 | TRBV13 | CASSFLGGNSYEQYF
TRBJ1-6 | TRBV30 | CAWSGAPLGPLHF
TRBJ1-1 | TRBV5-1 | CASSLLRDRGNTEAFF
TRBJ1-1 | TRBV19 | CASSNRGPETNTEAFF
TRBJ2-7 | TRBV30 | CAWSLLAGGSYEQYF
TRBJ1-5 | TRBV27 | CASSSHGVNQPQHF
TRBJ2-7 | TRBV18 | CASSPQGVSYEQYF